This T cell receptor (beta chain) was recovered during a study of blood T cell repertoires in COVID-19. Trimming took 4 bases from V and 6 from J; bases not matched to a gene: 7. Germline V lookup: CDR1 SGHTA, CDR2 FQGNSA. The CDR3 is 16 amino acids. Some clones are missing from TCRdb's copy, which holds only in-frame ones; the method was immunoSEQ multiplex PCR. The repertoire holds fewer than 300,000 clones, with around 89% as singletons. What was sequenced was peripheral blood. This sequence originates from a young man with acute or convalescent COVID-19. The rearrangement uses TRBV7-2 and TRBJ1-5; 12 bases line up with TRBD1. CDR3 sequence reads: CASSYVGTGGVQPQHF. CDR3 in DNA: TGTGCCAGCAGCTACGTCGGGACAGGGGGCGTTCAGCCCCAGCATTTT.